This TCR beta chain was identified during a study of control samples from healthy donors and cancer patients. Method: immunoSEQ multiplex PCR; TCRdb's copy keeps in-frame clones and lacks some. The sample records approximately 89,000 clones, around 87% being singletons. V was clipped by 0 bases and J by 6 bases, with 14 bases between them. CDR1 is LGHDT, CDR2 YNNKEL, per germline (reference sequence). This CDR3 is built from 15 residues. The TCR comes from a man in his forties or fifties in good health. The J gene is TRBJ1-1, the V gene TRBV3-1 (or the pseudogene TRBV3-2); D ambiguous. Source material: blood. CDR3 DNA: TGTGCCAGCAGCCAAGATTTACAGCCGAGGGCTGAAGCTTTCTTT. Its translation: CASSQDLQPRAEAFF.